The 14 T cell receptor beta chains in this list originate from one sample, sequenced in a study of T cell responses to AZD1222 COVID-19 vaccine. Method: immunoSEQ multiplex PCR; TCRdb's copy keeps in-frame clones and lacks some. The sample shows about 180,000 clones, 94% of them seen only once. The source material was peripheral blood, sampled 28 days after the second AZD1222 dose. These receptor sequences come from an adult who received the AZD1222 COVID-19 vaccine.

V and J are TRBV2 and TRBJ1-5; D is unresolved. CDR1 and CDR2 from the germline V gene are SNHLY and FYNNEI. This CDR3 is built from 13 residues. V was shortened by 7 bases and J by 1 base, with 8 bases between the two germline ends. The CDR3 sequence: CASTGWSNQPQHF. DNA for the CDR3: TGTGCCAGCACCGGATGGAGCAATCAGCCCCAGCATTTT.

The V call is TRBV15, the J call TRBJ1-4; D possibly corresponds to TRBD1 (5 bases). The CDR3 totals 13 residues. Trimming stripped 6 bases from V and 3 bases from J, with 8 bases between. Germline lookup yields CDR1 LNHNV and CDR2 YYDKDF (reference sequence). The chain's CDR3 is CATSRGSNEKLFF. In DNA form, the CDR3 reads TGTGCCACCAGTCGGGGGTCTAATGAAAAACTGTTTTTT.

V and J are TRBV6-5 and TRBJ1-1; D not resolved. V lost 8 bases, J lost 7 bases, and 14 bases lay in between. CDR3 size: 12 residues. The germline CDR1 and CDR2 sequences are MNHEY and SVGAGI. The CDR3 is CASRVSGREAFF. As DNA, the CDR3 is TGTGCCAGCCGAGTTTCAGGCCGTGAAGCTTTCTTT.

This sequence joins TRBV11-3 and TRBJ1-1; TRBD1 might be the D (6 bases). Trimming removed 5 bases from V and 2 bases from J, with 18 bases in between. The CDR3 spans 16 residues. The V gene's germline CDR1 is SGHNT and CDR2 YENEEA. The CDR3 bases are TGTGCCAGCAGCCGAACTTTTGACAGGCTCAACACTGAAGCTTTCTTT. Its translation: CASSRTFDRLNTEAFF.

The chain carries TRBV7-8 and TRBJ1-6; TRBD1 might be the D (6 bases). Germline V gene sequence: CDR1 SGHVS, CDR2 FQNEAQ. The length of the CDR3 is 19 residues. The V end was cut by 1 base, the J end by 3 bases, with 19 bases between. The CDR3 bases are TGTGCCAGCAGCTTAGTTAATCGAGGGGGGGAAGACTATAATTCACCCCTCCACTTT. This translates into CASSLVNRGGEDYNSPLHF.

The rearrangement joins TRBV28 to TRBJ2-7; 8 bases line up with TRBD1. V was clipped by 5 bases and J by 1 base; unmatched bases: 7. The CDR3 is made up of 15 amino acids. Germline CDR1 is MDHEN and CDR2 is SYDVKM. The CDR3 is CASSPRTGQSYEQYF. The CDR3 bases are TGTGCCAGCAGTCCTCGGACAGGGCAATCCTACGAGCAGTACTTC. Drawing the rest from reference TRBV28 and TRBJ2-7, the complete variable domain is DVKVTQSSRYLVKRTGEKVFLECVQDMDHENMFWYRQDPGLGLRLIYFSYDVKMKEKGDIPEGYSVSREKKERFSLILESASTNQTSMYLCASSPRTGQSYEQYFGPGTRLTVT.

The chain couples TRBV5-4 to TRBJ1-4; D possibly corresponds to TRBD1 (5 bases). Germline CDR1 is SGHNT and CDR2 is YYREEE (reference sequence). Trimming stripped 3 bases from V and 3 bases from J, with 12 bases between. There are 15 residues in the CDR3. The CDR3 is CASSSAGFPNEKLFF. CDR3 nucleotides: TGTGCCAGCAGCTCGGCAGGGTTTCCTAATGAAAAACTGTTTTTT.

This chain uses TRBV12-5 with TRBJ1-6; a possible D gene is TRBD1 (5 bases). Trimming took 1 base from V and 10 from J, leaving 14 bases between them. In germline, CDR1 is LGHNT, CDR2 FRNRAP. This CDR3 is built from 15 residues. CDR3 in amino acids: CASGLGTGHGSPLHF. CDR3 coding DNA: TGTGCTAGTGGTTTGGGTACCGGACATGGATCACCCCTCCACTTT.

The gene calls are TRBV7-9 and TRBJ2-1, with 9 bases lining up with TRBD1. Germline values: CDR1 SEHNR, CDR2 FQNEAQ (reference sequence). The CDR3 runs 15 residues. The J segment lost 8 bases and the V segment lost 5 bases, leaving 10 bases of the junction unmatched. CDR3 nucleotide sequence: TGTGCCAGCAGCCCTCGGGACAGGGATTTGTATGAGCAGTTCTTC. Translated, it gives CASSPRDRDLYEQFF.

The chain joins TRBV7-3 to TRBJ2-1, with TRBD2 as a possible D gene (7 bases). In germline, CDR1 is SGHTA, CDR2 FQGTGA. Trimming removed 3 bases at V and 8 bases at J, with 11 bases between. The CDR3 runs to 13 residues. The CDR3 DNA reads TGTGCCAGCAGCTTCGGGGGGCCCGATGAGCAGTTCTTC. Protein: CASSFGGPDEQFF. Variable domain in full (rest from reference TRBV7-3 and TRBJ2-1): GAGVSQTPSNKVTEKGKYVELRCDPISGHTALYWYRQSLGQGPEFLIYFQGTGAADDSGLPNDRFFAVRPEGSVSTLKIQRTERGDSAVYLCASSFGGPDEQFFGPGTRLTVL.

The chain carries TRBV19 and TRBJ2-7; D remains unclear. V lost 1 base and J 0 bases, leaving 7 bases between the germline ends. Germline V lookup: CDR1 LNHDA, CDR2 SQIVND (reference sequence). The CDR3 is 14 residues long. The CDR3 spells CASSIGRGSYEQYF. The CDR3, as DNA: TGTGCCAGTAGTATAGGTCGCGGCTCCTACGAGCAGTACTTC.

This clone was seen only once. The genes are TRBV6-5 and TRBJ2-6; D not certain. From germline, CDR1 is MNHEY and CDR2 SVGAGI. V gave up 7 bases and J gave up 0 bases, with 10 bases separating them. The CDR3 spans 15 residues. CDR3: CASTEGTSGANVLTF. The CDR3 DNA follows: TGTGCCAGCACCGAAGGTACCTCTGGGGCCAACGTCCTGACTTTC.

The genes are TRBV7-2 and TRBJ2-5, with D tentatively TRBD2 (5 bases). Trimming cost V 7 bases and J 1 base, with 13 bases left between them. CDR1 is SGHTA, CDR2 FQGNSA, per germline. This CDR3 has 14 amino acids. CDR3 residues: CASNPHSGQETQYF. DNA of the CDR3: TGTGCCAGCAACCCCCACAGCGGCCAAGAGACCCAGTACTTC.

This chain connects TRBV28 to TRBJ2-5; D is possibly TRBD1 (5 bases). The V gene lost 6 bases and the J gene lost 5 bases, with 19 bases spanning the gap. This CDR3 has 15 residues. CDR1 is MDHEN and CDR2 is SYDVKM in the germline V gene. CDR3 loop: CASRTTDGLVETQYF. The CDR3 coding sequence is TGTGCCAGCAGAACGACAGACGGCCTCGTGGAGACCCAGTACTTC.